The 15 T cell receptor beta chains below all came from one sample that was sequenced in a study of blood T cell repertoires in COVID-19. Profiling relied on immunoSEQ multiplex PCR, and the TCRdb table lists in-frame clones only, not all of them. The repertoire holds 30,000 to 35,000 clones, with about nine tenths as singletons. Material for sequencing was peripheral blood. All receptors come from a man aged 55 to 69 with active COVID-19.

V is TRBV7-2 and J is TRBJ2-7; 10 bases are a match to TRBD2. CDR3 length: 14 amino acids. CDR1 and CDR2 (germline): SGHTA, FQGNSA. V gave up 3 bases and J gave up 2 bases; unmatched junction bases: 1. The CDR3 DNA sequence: TGTGCCAGCAGCTTCACTAGCGGGACCTACGAGCAGTACTTC. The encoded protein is CASSFTSGTYEQYF.

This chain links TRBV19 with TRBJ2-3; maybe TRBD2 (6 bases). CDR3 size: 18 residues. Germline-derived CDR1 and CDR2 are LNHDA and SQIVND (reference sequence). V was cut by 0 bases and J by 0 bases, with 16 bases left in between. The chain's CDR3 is CASSIDWAGRGSTDTQYF. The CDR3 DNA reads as TGTGCCAGTAGTATAGATTGGGCGGGGCGAGGGAGCACAGATACGCAGTATTTT.

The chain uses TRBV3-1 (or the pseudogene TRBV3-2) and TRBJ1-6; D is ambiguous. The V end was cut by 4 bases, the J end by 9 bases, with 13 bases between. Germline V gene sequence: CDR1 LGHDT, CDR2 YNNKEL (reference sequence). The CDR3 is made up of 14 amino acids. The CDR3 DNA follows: TGTGCCAGCAGCCCCGGAGGGTACGCTTCACCCCTCCACTTT. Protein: CASSPGGYASPLHF.

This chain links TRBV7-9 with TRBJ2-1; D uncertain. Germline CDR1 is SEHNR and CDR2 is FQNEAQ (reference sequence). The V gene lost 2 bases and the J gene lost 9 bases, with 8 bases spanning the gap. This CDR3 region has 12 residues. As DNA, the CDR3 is TGTGCCAGCAGCTTACTAGGAATTGAGCAGTTCTTC. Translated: CASSLLGIEQFF.

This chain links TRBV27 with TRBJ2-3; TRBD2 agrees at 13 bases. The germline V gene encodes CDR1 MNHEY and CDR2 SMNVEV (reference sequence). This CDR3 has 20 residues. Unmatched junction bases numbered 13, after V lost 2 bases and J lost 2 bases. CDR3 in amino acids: CASSLGLRRGLAGNTDTQYF. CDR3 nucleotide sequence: TGTGCCAGCAGTTTAGGACTACGCCGGGGACTAGCGGGAAACACAGATACGCAGTATTTT.

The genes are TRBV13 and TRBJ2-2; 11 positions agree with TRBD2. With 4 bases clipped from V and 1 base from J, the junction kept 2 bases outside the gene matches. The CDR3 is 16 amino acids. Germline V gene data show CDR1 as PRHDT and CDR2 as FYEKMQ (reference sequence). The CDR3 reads CASSSGTSGNTGELFF. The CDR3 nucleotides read TGTGCCAGCAGCTCCGGGACTAGCGGGAACACCGGGGAGCTGTTTTTT.

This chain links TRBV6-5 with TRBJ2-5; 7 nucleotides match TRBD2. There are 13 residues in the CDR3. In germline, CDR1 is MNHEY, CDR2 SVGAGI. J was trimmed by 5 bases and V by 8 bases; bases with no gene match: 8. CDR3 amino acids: CASRFAGEETQYF. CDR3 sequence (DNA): TGTGCCAGCCGATTCGCGGGGGAGGAGACCCAGTACTTC.

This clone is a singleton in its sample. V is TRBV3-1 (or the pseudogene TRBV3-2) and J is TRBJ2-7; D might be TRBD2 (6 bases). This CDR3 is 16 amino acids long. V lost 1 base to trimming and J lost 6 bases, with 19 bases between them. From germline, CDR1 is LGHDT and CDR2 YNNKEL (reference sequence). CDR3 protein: CASSQGSSGRFSEQYF. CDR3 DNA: TGTGCCAGCAGCCAAGGAAGTAGCGGCCGATTCTCCGAGCAGTACTTC.

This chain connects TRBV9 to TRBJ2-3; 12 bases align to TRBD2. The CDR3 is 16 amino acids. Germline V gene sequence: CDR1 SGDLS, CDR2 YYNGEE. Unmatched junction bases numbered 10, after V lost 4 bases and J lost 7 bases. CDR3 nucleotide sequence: TGTGCCAGCAGCCCCGGACTAGCGGGGTCAGGAAATACGCAGTATTTT. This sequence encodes CASSPGLAGSGNTQYF. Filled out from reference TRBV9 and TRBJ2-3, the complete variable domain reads DSGVTQTPKHLITATGQRVTLRCSPRSGDLSVYWYQQSLDQGLQFLIQYYNGEERAKGNILERFSAQQFPDLHSELNLSSLELGDSALYFCASSPGLAGSGNTQYFGPGTRLTVL.

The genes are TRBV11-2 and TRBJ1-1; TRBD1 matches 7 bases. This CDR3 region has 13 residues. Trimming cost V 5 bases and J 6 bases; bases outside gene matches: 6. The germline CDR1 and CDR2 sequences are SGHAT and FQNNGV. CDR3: CASSQDRDSEAFF. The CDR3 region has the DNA TGTGCCAGCAGCCAAGACAGGGACTCTGAAGCTTTCTTT.

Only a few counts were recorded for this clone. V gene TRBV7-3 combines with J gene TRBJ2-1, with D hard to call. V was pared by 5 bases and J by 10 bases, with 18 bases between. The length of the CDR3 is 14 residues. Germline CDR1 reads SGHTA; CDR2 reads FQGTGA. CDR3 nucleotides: TGTGCCAGCAGCGAAACGACGGCATCGAGGGAGCAGTTCTTC. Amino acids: CASSETTASREQFF.

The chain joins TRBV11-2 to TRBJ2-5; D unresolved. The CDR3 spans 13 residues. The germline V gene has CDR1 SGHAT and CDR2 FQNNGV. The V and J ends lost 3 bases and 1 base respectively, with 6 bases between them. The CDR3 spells CASSFAVQETQYF. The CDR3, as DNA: TGTGCCAGCAGCTTTGCGGTCCAAGAGACCCAGTACTTC.

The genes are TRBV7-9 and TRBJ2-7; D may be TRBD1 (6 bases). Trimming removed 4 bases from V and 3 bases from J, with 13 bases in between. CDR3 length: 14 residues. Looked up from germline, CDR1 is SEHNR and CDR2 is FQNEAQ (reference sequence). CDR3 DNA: TGTGCCAGCAGCTCCCAGGGGCGAGGCTACGAGCAGTACTTC. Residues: CASSSQGRGYEQYF.

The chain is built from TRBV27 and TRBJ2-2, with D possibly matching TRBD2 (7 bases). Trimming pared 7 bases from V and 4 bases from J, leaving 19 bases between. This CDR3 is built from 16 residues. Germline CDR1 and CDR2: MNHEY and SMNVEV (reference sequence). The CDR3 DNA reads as TGTGCCAGCACCCTGGAGGGGGAGGGATTCACCGGGGAGCTGTTTTTT. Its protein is CASTLEGEGFTGELFF.

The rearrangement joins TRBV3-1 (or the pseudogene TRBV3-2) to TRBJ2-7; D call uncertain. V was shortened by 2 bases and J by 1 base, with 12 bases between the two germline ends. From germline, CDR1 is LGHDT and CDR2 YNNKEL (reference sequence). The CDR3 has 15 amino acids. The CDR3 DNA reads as TGTGCCAGCAGCCAAACACCCGACACGTCCTACGAGCAGTACTTC. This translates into CASSQTPDTSYEQYF.